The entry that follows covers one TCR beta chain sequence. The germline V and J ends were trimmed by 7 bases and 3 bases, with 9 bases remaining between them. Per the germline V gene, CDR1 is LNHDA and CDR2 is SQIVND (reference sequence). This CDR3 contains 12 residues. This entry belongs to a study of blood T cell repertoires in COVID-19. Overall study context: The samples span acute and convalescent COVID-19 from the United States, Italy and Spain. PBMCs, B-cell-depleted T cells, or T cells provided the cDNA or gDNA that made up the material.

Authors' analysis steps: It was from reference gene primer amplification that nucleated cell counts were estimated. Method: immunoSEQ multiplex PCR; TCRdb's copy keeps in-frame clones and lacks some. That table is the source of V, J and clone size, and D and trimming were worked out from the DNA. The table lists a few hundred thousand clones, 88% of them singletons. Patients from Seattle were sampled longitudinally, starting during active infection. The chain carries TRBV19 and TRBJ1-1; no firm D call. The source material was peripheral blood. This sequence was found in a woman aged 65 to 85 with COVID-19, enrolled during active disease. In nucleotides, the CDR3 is TGTGCCAGTACGGGTGGGTACACTGAAGCTTTCTTT. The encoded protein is CASTGGYTEAFF.